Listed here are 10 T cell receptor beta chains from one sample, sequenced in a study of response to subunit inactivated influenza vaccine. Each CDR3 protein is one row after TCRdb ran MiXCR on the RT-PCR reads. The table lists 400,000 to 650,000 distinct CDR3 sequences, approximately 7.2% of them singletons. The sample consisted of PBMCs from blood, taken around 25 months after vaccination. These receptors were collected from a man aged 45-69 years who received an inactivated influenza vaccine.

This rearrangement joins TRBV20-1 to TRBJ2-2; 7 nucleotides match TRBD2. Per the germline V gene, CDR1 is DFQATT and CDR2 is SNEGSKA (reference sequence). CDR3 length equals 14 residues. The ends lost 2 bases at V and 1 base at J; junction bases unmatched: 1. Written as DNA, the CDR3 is TGCAGTGCTAGACTAGCGGTGAACACCGGGGAGCTGTTTTTT. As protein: CSARLAVNTGELFF.

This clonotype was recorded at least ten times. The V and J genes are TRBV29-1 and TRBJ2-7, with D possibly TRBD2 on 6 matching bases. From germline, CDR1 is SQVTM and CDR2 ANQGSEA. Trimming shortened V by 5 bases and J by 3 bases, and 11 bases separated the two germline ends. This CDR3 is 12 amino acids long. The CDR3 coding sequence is TGCAGCGTTCAGGGAGGTGGCTACGAGCAGTACTTC. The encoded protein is CSVQGGGYEQYF.

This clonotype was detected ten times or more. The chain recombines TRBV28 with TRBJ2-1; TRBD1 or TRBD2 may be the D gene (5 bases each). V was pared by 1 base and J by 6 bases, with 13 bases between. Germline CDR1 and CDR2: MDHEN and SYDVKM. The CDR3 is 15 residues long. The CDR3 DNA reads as TGTGCCAGCAGTTTATCGGGACCACAGAGCAATGAGCAGTTCTTC. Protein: CASSLSGPQSNEQFF.

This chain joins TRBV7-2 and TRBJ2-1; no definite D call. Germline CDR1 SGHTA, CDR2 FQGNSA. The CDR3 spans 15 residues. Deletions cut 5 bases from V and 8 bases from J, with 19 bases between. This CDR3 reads CASSPPRIAWDEQFF. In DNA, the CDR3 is TGTGCCAGCAGCCCCCCCCGGATAGCTTGGGATGAGCAGTTCTTC.

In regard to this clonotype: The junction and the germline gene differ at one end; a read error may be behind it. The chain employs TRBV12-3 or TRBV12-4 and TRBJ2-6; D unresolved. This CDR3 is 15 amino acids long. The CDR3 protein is CASRSRNSGVNVLTF. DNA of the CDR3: TGTGCCAGCAGGTCAAGGAATTCTGGGGTCAACGTCCTGACTTTC.

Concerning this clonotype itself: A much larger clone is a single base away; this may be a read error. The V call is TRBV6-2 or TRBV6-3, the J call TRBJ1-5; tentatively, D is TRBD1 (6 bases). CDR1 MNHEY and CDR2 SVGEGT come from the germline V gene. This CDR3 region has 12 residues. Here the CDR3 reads CASRDSNHPQHF. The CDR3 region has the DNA TGTGCCAGCAGGGACAGCAATCATCCCCAGCATTTT.

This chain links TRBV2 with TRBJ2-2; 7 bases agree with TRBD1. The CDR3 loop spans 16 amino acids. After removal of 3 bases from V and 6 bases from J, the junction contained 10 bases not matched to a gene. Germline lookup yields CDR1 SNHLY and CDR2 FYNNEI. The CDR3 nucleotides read TGTGCCAGCAGTGATAGATCCCCGACAGGGCCCGGGGAGCTGTTTTTT. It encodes CASSDRSPTGPGELFF.

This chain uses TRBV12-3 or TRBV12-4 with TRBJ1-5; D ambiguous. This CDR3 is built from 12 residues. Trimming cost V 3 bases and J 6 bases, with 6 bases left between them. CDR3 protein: CASSLALQPQHF. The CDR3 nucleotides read TGTGCCAGCAGTTTGGCCCTTCAGCCCCAGCATTTT.

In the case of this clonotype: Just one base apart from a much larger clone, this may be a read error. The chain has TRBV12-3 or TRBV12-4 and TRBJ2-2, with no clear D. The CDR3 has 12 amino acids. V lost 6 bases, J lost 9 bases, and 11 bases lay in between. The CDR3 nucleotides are TGTGCCAGCAGACGTACTCCCTGGGAGCTGTTTTTT. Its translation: CASRRTPWELFF.

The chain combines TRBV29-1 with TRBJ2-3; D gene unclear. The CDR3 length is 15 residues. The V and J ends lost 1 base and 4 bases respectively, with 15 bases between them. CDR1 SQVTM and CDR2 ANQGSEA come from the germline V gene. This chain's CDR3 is CSVEGAVLGSDTQYF. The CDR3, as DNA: TGCAGCGTTGAAGGGGCGGTATTGGGCTCAGATACGCAGTATTTT.